This TCR beta chain comes out of a study of blood T cells in healthy people across ages (dated by TCRdb to the mid-2010s). Concerning the study at large: In model experiments, template switching captured roughly one uniquely barcoded TCR beta cDNA molecule for every two T cells. To track age-related changes in TCR beta repertoire diversity, the study relied on deep sequencing normalized with unique cDNA molecular identifiers. Four age groups were formed from the donors: young (average roughly 16 years), middle-aged (around 40), aged (around 62) and long-lived (82). To avoid experimental bias, donors of different ages were randomly spread across the sequencing lanes. Using the same blood draw, the study looked at two additional independent replicas of 1 million unique cDNA reads for two donors, one aged 18 to 30 and the other aged 80 or older.

Library preparation was by 5' RACE. Sequencing relied on an Illumina HiSeq 2500. The second PCR ran for about 7 to 11 cycles and used a J-beta primer mix along with a sample-barcoded 5' primer. A template-switch 5' adaptor carrying 12 random nucleotides introduced a unique molecular identifier onto each TCR beta cDNA molecule. Each sample yielded at least 2.5 million CDR3-containing paired-end reads. The Mint cDNA synthesis kit, primed by a TRBC-specific oligonucleotide, was used to synthesize first-strand cDNA from all RNA. After uracil-DNA glycosylase treatment, a first 18-cycle PCR used universal primers M1SS and BC2_uni_R on all cDNA. From the authors' description of their analysis: For normalization, 1 million high-quality reads, each with a distinct molecular identifier, were randomly selected from each sample. Instead of being binned into consensus sequences, reads with shared molecular identifiers were discarded. MiTCR, run with a Q25 quality threshold and the strictest error-elimination algorithm, handled CDR3 identification, clonotype clustering and error correction. Lower-bound total TCR beta diversity was estimated with a nonparametric unseen species model using Euler transformation. The public reads were reprocessed in TCRdb via fastp at Q25 and MiXCR, keeping in-frame beta chains. Entries that share a CDR3 protein sequence are merged under the most common genes and DNA. Clone size and V and J calls follow TCRdb, not the original study. The sample table shows around 1.5 million distinct CDR3 sequences, and roughly 40% are seen once. The leading ten clones occupy approximately 7.9% of the sample.

The germline V gene gives CDR1 as SGHDT and CDR2 as YYEEEE. Including cysteine and phenylalanine, the CDR3 has 16 amino acids. The sequence is cut down to CDR3 DNA, 48 bases in frame from base 1. The roughly 39 donors, aged about 6 to 95 years, were systemically healthy Caucasian individuals from Russia. Each donor gave ten milliliters of peripheral blood, drawn into EDTA-treated Vacutainer tubes. PBMCs were isolated by Ficoll-Paque density-gradient centrifugation, with at least 7 million obtained per sample. Trizol reagent was used to extract total RNA from the PBMCs, yielding at least 5 micrograms per sample. For every donor, an aliquot of PBMCs went through flow cytometry to measure the percentages of naive CD45RAhigh/CD27high T cells. In the case of this clonotype: Its antigen is unknown. Base quality data are lacking; no much larger clone is found one base away.

Overall study results and their limits: The percentage of naive T cells measured by flow cytometry correlated strongly with observed TCR beta diversity. Observed TCR beta diversity per million T cells fell roughly linearly with age, and a significant reduction was already apparent by age roughly 41. Estimates of total diversity from one million sequenced T cells were regarded as lower bounds and underestimates. Because donor CMV infection status was unknown, age-related changes in expanded clonotypes were potentially confounded. Bulk unsorted PBMC profiling prevented conclusive comparison of naive and antigen-experienced compartments. Compared with the aged group, the long-lived group had more naive CD4+ T cells, fewer expanded clones and increased TCR diversity, suggesting age selection.

The chain couples TRBV5-6 to TRBJ2-4, with TRBD1 as a weak D call on 5 bases. TRBJ2-7 matches the DNA end more closely, so the J call is doubtful. This receptor was obtained from a young woman in good health. Source material: blood. CDR3 reads: CASSLFQGIPVDEQYF. The nucleotides read TGTGCCAGCAGCTTGTTCCAGGGAATACCTGTGGACGAGCAGTACTTC.